Here is one T cell receptor beta chain with its context. Profiling relied on immunoSEQ multiplex PCR, and the TCRdb table lists in-frame clones only, not all of them. Of approximately 100,000 clones in the sample, just under 90% were seen once. This entry belongs to a study of T cell responses to AZD1222 COVID-19 vaccine. On the study more broadly: Second doses that came at about 4 or about 12 weeks were put together.

The CDR3 extends over 15 amino acids. V lost 7 bases and J lost 4; bases outside the gene matches: 11. Germline V CDR1 and CDR2: MNHNY, SVGAGI (reference sequence). Material: peripheral blood, obtained on day 0 of AZD1222 vaccination. J is TRBJ1-1 and V is TRBV6-6; 8 bases align to TRBD1. The sequence derives from an adult in good health. CDR3 nucleotides: TGTGCCAGCATTCTGGAAAGGACAGGGCCCACTGAAGCTTTCTTT. Residues: CASILERTGPTEAFF.